The 10 T cell receptor beta chains below come from one sample, sequenced in a study of cytomegalovirus exposure and HLA in healthy donors. The primer mix had 60 Vbeta and 13 Jbeta primers. Clones were sequenced by immunoSEQ multiplex PCR, and TCRdb holds only the in-frame ones, with some missing. There are more than 100,000 clones in the sample; around 78% occur only once, and less than 2% lies in the top ten. The material sequenced was PBMCs. The receptors here all came from a man aged 40-55 years in good health and CMV-seronegative.

This sequence joins TRBV5-1 and TRBJ2-2; TRBD2 matches 14 bases. With V trimmed by 2 bases and J by 6 bases, 6 bases remained unmatched. Germline CDR1 and CDR2: SGHRS and YFSETQ. The CDR3 contains 17 residues. This chain's CDR3 is CASSLSLGLAGAGELFF. The DNA for the CDR3 is TGCGCCAGCAGCTTATCATTGGGACTAGCGGGGGCCGGGGAGCTGTTTTTT.

The chain employs TRBV2 and TRBJ1-5; D may be TRBD1 (5 bases). The CDR3 is 16 residues long. Germline CDR1 reads SNHLY; CDR2 reads FYNNEI. V was shortened by 3 bases and J by 0 bases, with 12 bases between the two germline ends. CDR3 bases: TGTGCCAGCAGTGATTTGACAGTAGATAGCAATCAGCCCCAGCATTTT. Protein product: CASSDLTVDSNQPQHF.

For the CDR3, the DNA is TGCGCCAGCAGCTTGGGCGGACAGCCAAGCGATGGCTACACCTTC. This encodes CASSLGGQPSDGYTF. The rearrangement joins TRBV5-1 to TRBJ1-2; D possibly corresponds to TRBD1 (6 bases). The CDR3 sequence is 15 residues long. Germline V CDR1 and CDR2: SGHRS, YFSETQ. V shed 0 bases and J shed 6 bases, with 15 bases lying between them.

The rearrangement links TRBV7-6 to TRBJ2-7; TRBD1 agrees at 8 bases. Germline assignment: CDR1 SGHVS and CDR2 FNYEAQ. The CDR3 runs to 13 residues. J gave up 4 bases and V 7 bases, and 6 bases lay outside the gene matches. DNA for the CDR3: TGTGCCAGCACGTCAGGGGGCATTTACGAGCAGTACTTC. It yields the protein CASTSGGIYEQYF. Together with reference TRBV7-6 and TRBJ2-7, the CDR3 gives the full variable domain: GAGVSQSPRYKVTKRGQDVALRCDPISGHVSLYWYRQALGQGPEFLTYFNYEAQQDKSGLPNDRFSAERPEGSISTLTIQRTEQRDSAMYRCASTSGGIYEQYFGPGTRLTVT.

The genes are TRBV16 and TRBJ1-5, with TRBD1 identical over 7 bases. Germline CDR1 KGHSY, CDR2 FQNENV. This CDR3 is built from 14 residues. With 4 bases clipped from V and 7 bases from J, the junction kept 7 bases outside the gene matches. The CDR3 spells CASSPETGWQPQHF. CDR3 nucleotides: TGTGCCAGCAGCCCGGAGACAGGGTGGCAGCCCCAGCATTTT.

This clone occurred once. V and J are TRBV19 and TRBJ2-6; perhaps TRBD1 as D (5 bases). The length of the CDR3 is 20 residues. The V gene lost 5 bases and the J gene lost 0 bases, with 23 bases spanning the gap. CDR1 is LNHDA, CDR2 SQIVND, per germline (reference sequence). CDR3 in amino acids: CASSLLTVIAFNSGANVLTF. In nucleotides, the CDR3 is TGTGCCAGTAGTCTCCTGACAGTTATCGCCTTTAACTCTGGGGCCAACGTCCTGACTTTC.

This chain links TRBV7-9 with TRBJ2-5; TRBD2 might be the D (5 bases). The CDR3 totals 13 residues. Germline CDR1 and CDR2: SEHNR and FQNEAQ (reference sequence). With 4 bases removed from V and 2 bases from J, the gap between germline ends came to 8 bases. The chain's CDR3 is CASSWTSQETQYF. CDR3 in DNA: TGTGCCAGCAGCTGGACTTCACAAGAGACCCAGTACTTC.

V is TRBV5-1 and J is TRBJ1-6; D call uncertain. Germline V lookup: CDR1 SGHRS, CDR2 YFSETQ. V lost 0 bases and J 10 bases, leaving 11 bases between the germline ends. This CDR3 region has 14 residues. CDR3 sequence (DNA): TGCGCCAGCAGCTTGGAGTCACGGGAATCACCCCTCCACTTT. Translation gives CASSLESRESPLHF.

The chain recombines TRBV5-1 with TRBJ2-1, with D perhaps TRBD2 (5 bases). Germline CDR1 is SGHRS and CDR2 is YFSETQ. Trimming left V 4 bases short and J 8 bases short, with 13 bases between. The CDR3 runs to 13 residues. This chain's CDR3 is CASSINTSDEQFF. The CDR3 DNA reads TGCGCCAGCAGCATAAATACTAGTGATGAGCAGTTCTTC.

V is TRBV7-2 and J is TRBJ1-2; weak D call: TRBD1 (6 bases). The V and J ends lost 5 bases and 1 base respectively, with 11 bases between them. Germline CDR1 SGHTA, CDR2 FQGNSA. The CDR3 totals 14 residues. The DNA for the CDR3 is TGTGCCAGCAGCCCAGACAGGTTTAACTATGGCTACACCTTC. Protein product: CASSPDRFNYGYTF.